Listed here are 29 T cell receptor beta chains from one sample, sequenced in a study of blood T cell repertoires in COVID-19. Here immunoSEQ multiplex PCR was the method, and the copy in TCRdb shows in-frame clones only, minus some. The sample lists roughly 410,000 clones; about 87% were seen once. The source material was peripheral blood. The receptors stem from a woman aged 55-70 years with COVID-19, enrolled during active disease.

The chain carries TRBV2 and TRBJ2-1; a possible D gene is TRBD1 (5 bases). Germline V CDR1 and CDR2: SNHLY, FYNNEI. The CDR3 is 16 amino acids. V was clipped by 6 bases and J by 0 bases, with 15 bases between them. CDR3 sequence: CASRDKSWSSYNEQFF. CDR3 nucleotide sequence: TGTGCCAGCAGGGACAAATCTTGGAGCTCCTACAATGAGCAGTTCTTC. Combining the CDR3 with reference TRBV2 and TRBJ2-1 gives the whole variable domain EPEVTQTPSHQVTQMGQEVILRCVPISNHLYFYWYRQILGQKVEFLVSFYNNEISEKSEIFDDQFSVERPDGSNFTLKIRSTKLEDSAMYFCASRDKSWSSYNEQFFGPGTRLTVL.

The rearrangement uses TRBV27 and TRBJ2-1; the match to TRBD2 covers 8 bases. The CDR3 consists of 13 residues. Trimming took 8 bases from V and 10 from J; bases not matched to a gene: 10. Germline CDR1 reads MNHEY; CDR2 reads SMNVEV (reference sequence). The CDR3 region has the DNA TGTGCCAGCGCATCTAGCGGGCCCCTCGAGCAGTTCTTC. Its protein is CASASSGPLEQFF.

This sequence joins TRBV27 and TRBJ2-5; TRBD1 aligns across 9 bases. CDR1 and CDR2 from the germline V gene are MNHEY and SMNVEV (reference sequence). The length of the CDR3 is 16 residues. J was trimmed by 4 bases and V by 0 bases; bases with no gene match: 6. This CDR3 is CASSLSGTGFGETQYF. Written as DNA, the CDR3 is TGTGCCAGCAGTTTATCGGGGACAGGGTTTGGAGAGACCCAGTACTTC.

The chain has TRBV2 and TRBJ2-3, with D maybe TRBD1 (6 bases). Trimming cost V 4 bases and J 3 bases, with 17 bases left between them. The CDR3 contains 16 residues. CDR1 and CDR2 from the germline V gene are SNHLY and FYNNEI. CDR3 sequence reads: CASSGRRDILTDTQYF. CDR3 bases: TGTGCCAGCAGTGGTAGACGGGACATACTAACAGATACGCAGTATTTT.

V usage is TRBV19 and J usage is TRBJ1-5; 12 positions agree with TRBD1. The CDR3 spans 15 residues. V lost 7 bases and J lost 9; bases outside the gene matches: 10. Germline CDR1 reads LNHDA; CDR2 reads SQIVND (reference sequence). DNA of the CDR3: TGTGCCAGTACTCCACCCGGGACAGGGGGCTTGCCCCAGCATTTT. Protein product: CASTPPGTGGLPQHF.

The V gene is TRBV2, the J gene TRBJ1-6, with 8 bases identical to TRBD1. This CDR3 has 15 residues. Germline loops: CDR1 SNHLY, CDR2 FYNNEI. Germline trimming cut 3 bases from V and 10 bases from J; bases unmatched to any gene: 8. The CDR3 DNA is TGTGCCAGCAGTGAGTCAGGGGGCAAGGGCTCACCCCTCCACTTT. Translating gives CASSESGGKGSPLHF.

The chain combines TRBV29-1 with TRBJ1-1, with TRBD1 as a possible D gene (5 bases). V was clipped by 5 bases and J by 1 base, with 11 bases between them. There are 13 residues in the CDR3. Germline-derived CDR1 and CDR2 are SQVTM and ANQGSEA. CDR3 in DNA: TGCAGCGTTCCCAGGGAATCGAACACTGAAGCTTTCTTT. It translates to CSVPRESNTEAFF.

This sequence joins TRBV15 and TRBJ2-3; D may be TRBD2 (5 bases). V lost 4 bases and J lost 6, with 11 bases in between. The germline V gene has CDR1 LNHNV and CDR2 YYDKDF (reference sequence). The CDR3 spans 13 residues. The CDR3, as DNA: TGTGCCACCAGCAAGCGGACGGGTGATACGCAGTATTTT. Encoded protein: CATSKRTGDTQYF.

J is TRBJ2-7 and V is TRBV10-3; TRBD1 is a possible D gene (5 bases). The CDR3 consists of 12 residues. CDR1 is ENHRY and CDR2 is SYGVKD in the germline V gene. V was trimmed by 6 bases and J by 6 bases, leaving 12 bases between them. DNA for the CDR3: TGTGCCATCAGCAGCCAAGGGGTCGAGCAGTACTTC. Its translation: CAISSQGVEQYF.

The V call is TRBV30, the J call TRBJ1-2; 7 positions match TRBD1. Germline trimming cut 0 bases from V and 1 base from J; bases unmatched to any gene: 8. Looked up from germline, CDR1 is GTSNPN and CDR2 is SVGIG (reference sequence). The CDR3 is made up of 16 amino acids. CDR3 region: CAWSVAGGRNNYGYTF. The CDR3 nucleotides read TGTGCCTGGAGTGTGGCAGGGGGACGGAATAACTATGGCTACACCTTC.

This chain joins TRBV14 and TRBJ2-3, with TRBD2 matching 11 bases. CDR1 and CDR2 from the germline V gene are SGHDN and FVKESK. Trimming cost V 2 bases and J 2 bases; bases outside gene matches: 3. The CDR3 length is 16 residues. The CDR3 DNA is TGTGCCAGCAGCCAACTAGCGGGGGGCTTCACAGATACGCAGTATTTT. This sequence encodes CASSQLAGGFTDTQYF.

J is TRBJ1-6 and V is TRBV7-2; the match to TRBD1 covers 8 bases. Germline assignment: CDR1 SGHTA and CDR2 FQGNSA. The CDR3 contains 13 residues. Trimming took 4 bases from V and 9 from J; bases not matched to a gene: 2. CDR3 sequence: CASSYGTGSPLHF. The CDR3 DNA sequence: TGTGCCAGCAGCTACGGGACAGGTTCACCCCTCCACTTT.

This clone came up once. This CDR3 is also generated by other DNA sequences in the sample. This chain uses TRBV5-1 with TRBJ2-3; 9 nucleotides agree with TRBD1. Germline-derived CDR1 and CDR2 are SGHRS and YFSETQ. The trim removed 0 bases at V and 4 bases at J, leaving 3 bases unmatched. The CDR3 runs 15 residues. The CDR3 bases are TGCGCCAGCAGCTTGGGACAGGGGGGGTCAGATACGCAGTATTTT. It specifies CASSLGQGGSDTQYF.

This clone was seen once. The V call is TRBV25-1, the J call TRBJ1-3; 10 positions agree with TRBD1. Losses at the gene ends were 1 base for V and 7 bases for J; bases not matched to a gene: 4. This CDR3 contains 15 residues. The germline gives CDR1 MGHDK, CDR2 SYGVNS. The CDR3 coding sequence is TGTGCCAGCAGTGAATTCAGGACAGGGGGGAACACCATATATTTT. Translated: CASSEFRTGGNTIYF.

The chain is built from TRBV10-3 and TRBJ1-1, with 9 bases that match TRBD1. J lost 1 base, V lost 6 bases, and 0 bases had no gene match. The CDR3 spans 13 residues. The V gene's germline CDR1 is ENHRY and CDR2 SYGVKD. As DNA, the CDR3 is TGTGCCATCAGGACAGGGGGGAACACTGAAGCTTTCTTT. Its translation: CAIRTGGNTEAFF.

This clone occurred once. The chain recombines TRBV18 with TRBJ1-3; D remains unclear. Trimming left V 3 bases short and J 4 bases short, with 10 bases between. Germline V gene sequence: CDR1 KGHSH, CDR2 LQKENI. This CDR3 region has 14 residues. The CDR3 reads CASSPQASGNTIYF. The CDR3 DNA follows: TGTGCCAGCTCACCCCAGGCTTCGGGAAACACCATATATTTT.

In DNA, the CDR3 is TGTGCCAGCAGGGGTGACAGGGCTGGGTATGGCTACACCTTC. It translates to CASRGDRAGYGYTF. V gene TRBV6-5 combines with J gene TRBJ1-2; 7 nucleotides agree with TRBD1. Germline CDR1 reads MNHEY; CDR2 reads SVGAGI. V was pared by 6 bases and J by 5 bases, with 9 bases of the junction left unmatched. The CDR3 sequence is 14 residues long.

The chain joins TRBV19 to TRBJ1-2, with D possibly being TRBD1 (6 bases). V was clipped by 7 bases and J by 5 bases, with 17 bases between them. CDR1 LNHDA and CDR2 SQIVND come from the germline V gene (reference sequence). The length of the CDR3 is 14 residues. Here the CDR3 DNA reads TGTGCCAGTACCCCTGGACAGCGGCCTTATGGCTACACCTTC. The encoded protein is CASTPGQRPYGYTF.

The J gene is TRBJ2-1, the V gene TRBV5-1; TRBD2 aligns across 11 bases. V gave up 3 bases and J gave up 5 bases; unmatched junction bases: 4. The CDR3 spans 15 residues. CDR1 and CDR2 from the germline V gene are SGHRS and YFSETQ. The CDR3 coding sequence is TGCGCCAGCAGCTCACTAGCGGGGGCACACAATGAGCAGTTCTTC. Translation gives CASSSLAGAHNEQFF. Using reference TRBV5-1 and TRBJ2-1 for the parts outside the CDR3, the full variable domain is KAGVTQTPRYLIKTRGQQVTLSCSPISGHRSVSWYQQTPGQGLQFLFEYFSETQRNKGNFPGRFSGRQFSNSRSEMNVSTLELGDSALYLCASSSLAGAHNEQFFGPGTRLTVL.

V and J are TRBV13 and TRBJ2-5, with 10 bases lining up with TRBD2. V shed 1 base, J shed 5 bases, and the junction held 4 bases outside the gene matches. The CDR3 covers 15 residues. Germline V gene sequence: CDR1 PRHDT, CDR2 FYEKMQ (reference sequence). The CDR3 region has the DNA TGTGCCAGCAGCTTAGCGAGCGGGGGGGCGGAGACCCAGTACTTC. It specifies CASSLASGGAETQYF.

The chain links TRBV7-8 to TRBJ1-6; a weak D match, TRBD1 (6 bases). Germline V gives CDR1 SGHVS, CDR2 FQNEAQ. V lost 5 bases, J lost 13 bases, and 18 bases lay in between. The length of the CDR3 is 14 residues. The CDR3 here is CASSLTRQALPLHF. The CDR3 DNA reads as TGTGCCAGCAGCCTCACCCGACAGGCTCTCCCCCTCCACTTT.

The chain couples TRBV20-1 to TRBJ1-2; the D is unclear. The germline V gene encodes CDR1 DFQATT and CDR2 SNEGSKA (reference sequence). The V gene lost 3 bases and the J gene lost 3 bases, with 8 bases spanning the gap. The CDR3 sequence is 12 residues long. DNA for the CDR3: TGCAGTGCTAGTCGTCTTGACTATGGCTACACCTTC. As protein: CSASRLDYGYTF.

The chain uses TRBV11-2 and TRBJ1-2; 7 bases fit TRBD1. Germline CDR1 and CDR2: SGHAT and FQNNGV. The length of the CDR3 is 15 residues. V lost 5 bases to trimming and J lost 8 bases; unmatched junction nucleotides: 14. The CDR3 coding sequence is TGTGCCAGCAGCCTTGGAGGACAGGTGATGGGGGGCTACACCTTC. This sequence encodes CASSLGGQVMGGYTF.

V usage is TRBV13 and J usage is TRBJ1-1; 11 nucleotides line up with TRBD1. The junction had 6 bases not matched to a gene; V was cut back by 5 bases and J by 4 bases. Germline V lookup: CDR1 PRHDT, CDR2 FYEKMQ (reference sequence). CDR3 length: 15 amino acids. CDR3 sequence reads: CASSLAGTGGTEAFF. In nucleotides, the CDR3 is TGTGCCAGCAGCCTAGCCGGGACAGGGGGCACTGAAGCTTTCTTT. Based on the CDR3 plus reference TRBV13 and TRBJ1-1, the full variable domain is AAGVIQSPRHLIKEKRETATLKCYPIPRHDTVYWYQQGPGQDPQFLISFYEKMQSDKGSIPDRFSAQQFSDYHSELNMSSLELGDSALYFCASSLAGTGGTEAFFGQGTRLTVV.

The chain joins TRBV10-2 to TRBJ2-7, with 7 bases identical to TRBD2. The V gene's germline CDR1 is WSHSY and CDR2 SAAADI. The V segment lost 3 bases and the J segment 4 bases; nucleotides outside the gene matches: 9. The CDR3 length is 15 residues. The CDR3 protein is CASSDLRGTLYEQYF. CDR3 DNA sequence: TGCGCCAGCAGTGATCTGCGGGGGACCCTTTACGAGCAGTACTTC.

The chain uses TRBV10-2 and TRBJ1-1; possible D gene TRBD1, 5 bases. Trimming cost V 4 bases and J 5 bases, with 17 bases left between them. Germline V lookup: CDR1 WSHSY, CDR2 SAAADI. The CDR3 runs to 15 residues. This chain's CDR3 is CASSARPGVGTEAFF. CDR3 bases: TGCGCCAGCAGTGCTAGGCCGGGGGTGGGGACTGAAGCTTTCTTT.

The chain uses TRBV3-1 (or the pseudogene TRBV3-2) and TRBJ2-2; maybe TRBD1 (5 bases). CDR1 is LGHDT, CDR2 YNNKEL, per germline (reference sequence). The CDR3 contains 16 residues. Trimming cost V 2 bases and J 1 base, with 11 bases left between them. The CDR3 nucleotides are TGTGCCAGCAGCCAAAAGGCCACAGGGAACACCGGGGAGCTGTTTTTT. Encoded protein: CASSQKATGNTGELFF.

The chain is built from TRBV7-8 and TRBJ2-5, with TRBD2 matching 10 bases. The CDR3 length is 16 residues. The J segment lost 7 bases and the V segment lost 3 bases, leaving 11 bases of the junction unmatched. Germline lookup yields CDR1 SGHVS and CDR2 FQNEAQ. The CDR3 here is CASSLPRTSGLGTQYF. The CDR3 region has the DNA TGTGCCAGCAGCTTGCCCCGGACTAGCGGTTTAGGGACCCAGTACTTC.

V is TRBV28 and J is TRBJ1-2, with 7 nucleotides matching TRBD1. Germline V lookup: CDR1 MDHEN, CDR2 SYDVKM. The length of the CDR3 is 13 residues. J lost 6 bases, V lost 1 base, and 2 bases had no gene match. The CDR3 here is CASSLFGTDGYTF. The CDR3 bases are TGTGCCAGCAGTTTATTCGGGACAGATGGCTACACCTTC.